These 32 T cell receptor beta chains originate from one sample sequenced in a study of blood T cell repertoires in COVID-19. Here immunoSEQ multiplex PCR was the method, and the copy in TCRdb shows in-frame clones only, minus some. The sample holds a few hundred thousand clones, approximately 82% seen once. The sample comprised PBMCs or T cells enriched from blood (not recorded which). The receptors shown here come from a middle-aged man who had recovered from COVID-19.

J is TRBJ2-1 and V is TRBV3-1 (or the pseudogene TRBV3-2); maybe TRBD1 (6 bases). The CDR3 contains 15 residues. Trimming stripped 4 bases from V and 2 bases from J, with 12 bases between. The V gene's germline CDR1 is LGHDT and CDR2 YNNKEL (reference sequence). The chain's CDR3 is CASSPSGQTYNEQFF. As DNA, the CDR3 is TGTGCCAGCAGCCCCTCCGGACAGACCTACAATGAGCAGTTCTTC.

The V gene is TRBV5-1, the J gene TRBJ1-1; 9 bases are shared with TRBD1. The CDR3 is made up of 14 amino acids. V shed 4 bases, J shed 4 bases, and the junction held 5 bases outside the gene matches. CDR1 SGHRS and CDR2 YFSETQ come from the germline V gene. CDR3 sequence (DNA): TGCGCCAGCAGCCAAGGACAGGGGCTCACTGAAGCTTTCTTT. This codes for CASSQGQGLTEAFF.

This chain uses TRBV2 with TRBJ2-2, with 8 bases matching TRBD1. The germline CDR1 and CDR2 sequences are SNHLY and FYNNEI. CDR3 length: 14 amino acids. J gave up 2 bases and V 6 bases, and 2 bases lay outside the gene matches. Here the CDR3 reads CASRTGANTGELFF. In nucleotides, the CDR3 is TGTGCCAGCAGGACAGGGGCCAACACCGGGGAGCTGTTTTTT.

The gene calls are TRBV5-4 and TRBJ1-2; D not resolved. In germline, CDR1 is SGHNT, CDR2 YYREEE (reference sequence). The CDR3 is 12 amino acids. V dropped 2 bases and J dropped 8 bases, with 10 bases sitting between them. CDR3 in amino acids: CASSLKIGGYTF. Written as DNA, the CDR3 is TGTGCCAGCAGCTTAAAGATCGGGGGCTACACCTTC.

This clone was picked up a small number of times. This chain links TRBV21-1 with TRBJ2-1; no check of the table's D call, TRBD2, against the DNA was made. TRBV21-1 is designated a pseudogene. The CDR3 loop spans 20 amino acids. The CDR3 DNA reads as TGTGCCAGCATCGAAACAGCCGGGACTAGCGGAACAAACTCCTACAATGAGCAGTTCTTC. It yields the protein CASIETAGTSGTNSYNEQFF.

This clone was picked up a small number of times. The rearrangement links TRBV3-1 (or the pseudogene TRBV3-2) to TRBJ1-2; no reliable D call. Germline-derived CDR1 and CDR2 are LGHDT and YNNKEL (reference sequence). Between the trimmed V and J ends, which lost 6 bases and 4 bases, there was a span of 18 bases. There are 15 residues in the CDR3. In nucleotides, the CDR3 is TGTGCCAGCAGTCCCCGTTCCGGGTCGGGCTATGGCTACACCTTC. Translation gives CASSPRSGSGYGYTF.

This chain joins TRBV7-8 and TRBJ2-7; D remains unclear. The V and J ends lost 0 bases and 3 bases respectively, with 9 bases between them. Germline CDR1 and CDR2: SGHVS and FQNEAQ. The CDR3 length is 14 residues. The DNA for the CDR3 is TGTGCCAGCAGCTTAGCGCGCACAGTCTACGAGCAGTACTTC. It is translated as CASSLARTVYEQYF.

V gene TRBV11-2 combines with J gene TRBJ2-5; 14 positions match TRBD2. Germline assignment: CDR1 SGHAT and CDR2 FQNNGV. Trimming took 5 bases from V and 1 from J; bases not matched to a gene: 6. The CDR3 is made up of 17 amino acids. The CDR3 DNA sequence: TGTGCCAGCAGCCGCGGACTAGCGGGAGGAATCCAAGAGACCCAGTACTTC. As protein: CASSRGLAGGIQETQYF.

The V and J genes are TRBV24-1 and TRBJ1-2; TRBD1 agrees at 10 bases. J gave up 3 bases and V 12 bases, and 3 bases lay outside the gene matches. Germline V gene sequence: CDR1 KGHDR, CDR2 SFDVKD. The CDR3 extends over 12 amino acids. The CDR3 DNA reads TGTGCCGCAGGACAGGGGGACTATGGCTACACCTTC. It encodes CAAGQGDYGYTF.

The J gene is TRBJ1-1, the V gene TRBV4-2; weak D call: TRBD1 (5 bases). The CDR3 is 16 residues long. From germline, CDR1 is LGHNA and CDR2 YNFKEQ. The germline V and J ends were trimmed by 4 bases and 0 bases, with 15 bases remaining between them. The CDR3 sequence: CASSLTPDTLNTEAFF. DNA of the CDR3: TGTGCCAGCAGCCTGACCCCGGACACCTTGAACACTGAAGCTTTCTTT.

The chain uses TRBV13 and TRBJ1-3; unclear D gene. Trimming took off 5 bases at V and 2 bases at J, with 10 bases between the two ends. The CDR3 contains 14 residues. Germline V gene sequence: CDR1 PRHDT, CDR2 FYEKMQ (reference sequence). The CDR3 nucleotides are TGTGCCAGCAGCCCCACTTCGGCTGGAAACACCATATATTTT. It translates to CASSPTSAGNTIYF.

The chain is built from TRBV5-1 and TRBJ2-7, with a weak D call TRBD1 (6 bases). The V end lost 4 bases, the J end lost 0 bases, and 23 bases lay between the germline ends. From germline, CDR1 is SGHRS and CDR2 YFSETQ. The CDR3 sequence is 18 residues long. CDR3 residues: CASSPTYGQQRSSYEQYF. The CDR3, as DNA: TGCGCCAGCAGCCCGACATATGGACAGCAAAGGAGCTCCTACGAGCAGTACTTC.

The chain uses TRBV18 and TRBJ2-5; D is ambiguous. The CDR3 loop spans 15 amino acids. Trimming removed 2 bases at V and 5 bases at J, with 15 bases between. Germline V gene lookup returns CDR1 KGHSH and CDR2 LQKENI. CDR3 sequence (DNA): TGTGCCAGCTCACCAGATTTGCTACCACCGGAGACCCAGTACTTC. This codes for CASSPDLLPPETQYF.

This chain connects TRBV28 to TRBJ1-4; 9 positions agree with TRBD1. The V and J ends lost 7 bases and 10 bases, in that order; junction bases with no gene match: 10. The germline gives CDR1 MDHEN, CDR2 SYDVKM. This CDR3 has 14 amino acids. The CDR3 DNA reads TGTGCCAGCATGAAACAGGGGGCGCTGAGAAAACTGTTTTTT. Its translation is CASMKQGALRKLFF.

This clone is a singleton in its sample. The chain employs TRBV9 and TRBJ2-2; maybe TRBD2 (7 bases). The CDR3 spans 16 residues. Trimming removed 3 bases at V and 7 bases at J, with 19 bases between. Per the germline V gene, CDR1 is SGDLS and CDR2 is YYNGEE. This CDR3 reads CASSEVAGARVGELFF. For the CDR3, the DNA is TGTGCCAGCAGCGAGGTGGCGGGGGCTAGGGTCGGGGAGCTGTTTTTT. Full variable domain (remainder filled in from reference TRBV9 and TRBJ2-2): DSGVTQTPKHLITATGQRVTLRCSPRSGDLSVYWYQQSLDQGLQFLIQYYNGEERAKGNILERFSAQQFPDLHSELNLSSLELGDSALYFCASSEVAGARVGELFFGEGSRLTVL.

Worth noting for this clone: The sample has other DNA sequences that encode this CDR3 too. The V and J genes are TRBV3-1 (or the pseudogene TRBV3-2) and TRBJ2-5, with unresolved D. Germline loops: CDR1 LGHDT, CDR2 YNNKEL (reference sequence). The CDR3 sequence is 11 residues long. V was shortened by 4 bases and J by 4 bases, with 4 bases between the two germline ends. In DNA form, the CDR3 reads TGTGCCAGCAGCCTCCGAGAGACCCAGTACTTC. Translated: CASSLRETQYF.

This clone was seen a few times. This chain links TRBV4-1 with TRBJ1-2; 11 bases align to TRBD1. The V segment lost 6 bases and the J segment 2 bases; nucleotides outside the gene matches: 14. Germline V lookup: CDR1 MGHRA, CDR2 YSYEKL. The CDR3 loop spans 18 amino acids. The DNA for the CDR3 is TGCGCCAGCAGGCAACTTGGGGGGACAGGGGGAGTGAACTATGGCTACACCTTC. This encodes CASRQLGGTGGVNYGYTF.

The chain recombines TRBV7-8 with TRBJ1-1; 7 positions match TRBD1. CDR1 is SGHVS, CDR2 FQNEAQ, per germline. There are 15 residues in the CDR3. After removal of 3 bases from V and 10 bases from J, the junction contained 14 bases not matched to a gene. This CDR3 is CASSLKPGQSRGAFF. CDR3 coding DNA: TGTGCCAGCAGCTTGAAACCGGGACAGTCCCGGGGAGCTTTCTTT.

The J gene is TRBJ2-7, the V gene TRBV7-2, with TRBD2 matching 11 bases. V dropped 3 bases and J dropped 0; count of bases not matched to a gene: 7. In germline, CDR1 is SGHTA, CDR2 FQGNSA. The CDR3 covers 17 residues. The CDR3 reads CASSLRLAGGPSYEQYF. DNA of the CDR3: TGTGCCAGCAGCTTGAGGCTAGCGGGGGGCCCCTCCTACGAGCAGTACTTC.

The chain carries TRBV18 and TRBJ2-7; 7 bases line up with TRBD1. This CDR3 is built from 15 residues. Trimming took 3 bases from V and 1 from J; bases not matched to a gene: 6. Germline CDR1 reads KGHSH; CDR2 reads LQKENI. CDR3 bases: TGTGCCAGCTCACCCTTAGGGGGCCTATCCTACGAGCAGTACTTC. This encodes CASSPLGGLSYEQYF.

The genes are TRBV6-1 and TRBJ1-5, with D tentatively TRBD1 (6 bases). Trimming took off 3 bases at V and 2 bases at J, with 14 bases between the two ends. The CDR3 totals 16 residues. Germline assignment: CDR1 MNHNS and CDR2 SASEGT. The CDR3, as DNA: TGTGCCAGCAGTGAGCGGGGGCGGGACGGCAATCAGCCCCAGCATTTT. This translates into CASSERGRDGNQPQHF.

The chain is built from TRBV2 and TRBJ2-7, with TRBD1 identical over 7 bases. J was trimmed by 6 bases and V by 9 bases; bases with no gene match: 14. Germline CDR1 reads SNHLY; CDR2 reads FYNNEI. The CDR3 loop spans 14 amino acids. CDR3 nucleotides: TGTGCCAGTAAGGCAACAGGGGCTATTGTCGAGCAGTACTTC. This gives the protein CASKATGAIVEQYF. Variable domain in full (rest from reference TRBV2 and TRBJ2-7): EPEVTQTPSHQVTQMGQEVILRCVPISNHLYFYWYRQILGQKVEFLVSFYNNEISEKSEIFDDQFSVERPDGSNFTLKIRSTKLEDSAMYFCASKATGAIVEQYFGPGTRLTVT.

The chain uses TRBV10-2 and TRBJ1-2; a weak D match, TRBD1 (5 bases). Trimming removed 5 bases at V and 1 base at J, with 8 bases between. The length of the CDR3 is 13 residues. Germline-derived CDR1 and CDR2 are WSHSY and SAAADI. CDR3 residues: CASSPDSNYGYTF. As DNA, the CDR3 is TGCGCCAGCAGTCCCGACAGTAACTATGGCTACACCTTC.

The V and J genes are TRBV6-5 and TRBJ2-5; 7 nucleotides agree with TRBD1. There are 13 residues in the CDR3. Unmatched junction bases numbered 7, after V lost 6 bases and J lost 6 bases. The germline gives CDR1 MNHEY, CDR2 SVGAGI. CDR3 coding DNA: TGTGCCAGCAGCAGAGACAGGGAGCAGACCCAGTACTTC. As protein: CASSRDREQTQYF.

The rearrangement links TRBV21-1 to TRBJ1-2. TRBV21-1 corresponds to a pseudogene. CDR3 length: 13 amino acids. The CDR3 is CASSNMRLYGYTF. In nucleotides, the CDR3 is TGTGCCAGCAGCAATATGAGGCTCTATGGCTACACCTTC.

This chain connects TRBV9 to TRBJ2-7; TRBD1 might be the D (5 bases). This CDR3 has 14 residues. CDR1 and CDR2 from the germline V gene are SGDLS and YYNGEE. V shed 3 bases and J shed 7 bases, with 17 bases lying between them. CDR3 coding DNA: TGTGCCAGCAGCGGTAAGGACACCCTTCGGGAGCAGTACTTC. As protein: CASSGKDTLREQYF.

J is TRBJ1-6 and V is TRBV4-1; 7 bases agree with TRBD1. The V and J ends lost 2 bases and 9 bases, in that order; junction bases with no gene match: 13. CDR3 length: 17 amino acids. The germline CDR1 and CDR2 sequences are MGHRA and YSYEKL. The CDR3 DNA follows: TGCGCCAGCAGCCAACGCACAGGGGAGGAAATCGGTTCACCCCTCCACTTT. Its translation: CASSQRTGEEIGSPLHF.

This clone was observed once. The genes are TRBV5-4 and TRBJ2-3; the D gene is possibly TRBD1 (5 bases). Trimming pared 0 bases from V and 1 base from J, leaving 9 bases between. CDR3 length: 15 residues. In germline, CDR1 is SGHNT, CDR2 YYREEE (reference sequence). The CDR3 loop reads CASSLADTGTDTQYF. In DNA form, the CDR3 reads TGTGCCAGCAGCTTGGCGGACACTGGCACAGATACGCAGTATTTT.

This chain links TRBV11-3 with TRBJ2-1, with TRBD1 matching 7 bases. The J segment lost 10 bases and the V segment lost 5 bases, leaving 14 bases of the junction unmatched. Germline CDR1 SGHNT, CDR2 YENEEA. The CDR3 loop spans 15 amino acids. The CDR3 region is CASSPGTVGSGEQFF. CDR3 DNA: TGTGCCAGCAGCCCCGGGACAGTGGGGTCGGGGGAGCAGTTCTTC. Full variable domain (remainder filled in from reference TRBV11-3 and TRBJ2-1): EAGVVQSPRYKIIEKKQPVAFWCNPISGHNTLYWYLQNLGQGPELLIRYENEEAVDDSQLPKDRFSAERLKGVDSTLKIQPAELGDSAVYLCASSPGTVGSGEQFFGPGTRLTVL.

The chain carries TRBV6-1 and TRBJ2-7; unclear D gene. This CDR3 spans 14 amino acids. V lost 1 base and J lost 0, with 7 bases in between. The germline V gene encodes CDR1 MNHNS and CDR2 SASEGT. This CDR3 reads CASSEGTISYEQYF. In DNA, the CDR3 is TGTGCCAGCAGTGAAGGTACTATCTCCTACGAGCAGTACTTC.

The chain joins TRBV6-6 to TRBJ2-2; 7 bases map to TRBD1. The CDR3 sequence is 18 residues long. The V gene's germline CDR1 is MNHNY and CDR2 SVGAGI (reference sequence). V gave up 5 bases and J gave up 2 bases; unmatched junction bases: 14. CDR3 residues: CASSRFFNRGSNTGELFF. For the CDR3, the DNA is TGTGCCAGCAGTAGATTTTTTAACAGGGGTTCCAACACCGGGGAGCTGTTTTTT.

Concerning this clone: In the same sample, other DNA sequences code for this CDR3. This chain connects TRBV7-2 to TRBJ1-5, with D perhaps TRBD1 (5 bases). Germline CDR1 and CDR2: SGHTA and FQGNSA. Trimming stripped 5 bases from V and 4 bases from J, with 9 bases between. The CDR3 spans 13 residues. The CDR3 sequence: CASSRQSNQPQHF. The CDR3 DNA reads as TGTGCCAGCAGCCGACAGAGTAATCAGCCCCAGCATTTT.